This T cell receptor (beta chain) was identified during a study of blood T cell repertoires in COVID-19. Study information: Material from acute and convalescent COVID-19 was sourced from the United States, Italy and Spain. PBMCs, B-cell-depleted T cells, or T cells provided the cDNA or gDNA that made up the material.

The authors' processing: Amplification from reference gene primers served as the basis for estimated nucleated cell counts. Data came from immunoSEQ multiplex PCR; TCRdb stores just in-frame clones and leaves some out. V, J and clone size derive from that table, while D and trimming were established from the DNA sequence. The table records 150,000 to 250,000 clones, 70% to 85% of them present only once. Germline trimming cut 4 bases from V and 8 bases from J; bases unmatched to any gene: 8. The V gene's germline CDR1 is SGDLS and CDR2 YYNGEE. The CDR3 sequence is 15 residues long. The specimen was peripheral blood. The chain has TRBV9 and TRBJ2-1, with 11 bases matching TRBD2. The origin of this receptor is a human donor with acute or convalescent COVID-19. The donor label of this sample is uncertain. CDR3 sequence: CASSLRLAGRDEQFF. The CDR3 coding sequence is TGTGCCAGCAGCCTTCGACTAGCGGGACGGGATGAGCAGTTCTTC.